These 26 T cell receptor beta chains share one sample of origin, sequenced in a study of blood T cell repertoires in COVID-19. TCRdb's table, derived via immunoSEQ multiplex PCR, lists solely in-frame clones and lacks some. Of about 360,000 clones in the sample, approximately 91% were seen once. Sample: PBMCs or T cells enriched from blood (not recorded which). The receptors here all came from a woman aged 40 to 50 with acute COVID-19.

This chain links TRBV25-1 with TRBJ1-4; the D gene is possibly TRBD1 (5 bases). Trimming cost V 5 bases and J 8 bases, with 18 bases left between them. CDR1 and CDR2 (germline): MGHDK, SYGVNS. The CDR3 loop spans 15 amino acids. CDR3 nucleotide sequence: TGTGCCAGCAGTTCTACAAGGGGAAGGGAAGAAAAACTGTTTTTT. Its protein is CASSSTRGREEKLFF. The variable domain in full, with the rest retrieved from reference TRBV25-1 and TRBJ1-4, is EADIYQTPRYLVIGTGKKITLECSQTMGHDKMYWYQQDPGMELHLIHYSYGVNSTEKGDLSSESTVSRIRTEHFPLTLESARPSHTSQYLCASSSTRGREEKLFFGSGTQLSVL.

The chain has TRBV12-1 and TRBJ1-3; the D call of TRBD1 is as the table states it, not checked on the DNA. TRBV12-1 is recorded as a pseudogene. The length of the CDR3 is 16 residues. CDR3 sequence: CASSPMGDSSGNTIYF. In DNA form, the CDR3 reads TGTGCCAGCAGCCCCATGGGGGACAGCTCTGGAAACACCATATATTTT.

This chain links TRBV11-2 with TRBJ2-7; D may be TRBD2 (5 bases). Trimming pared 3 bases from V and 4 bases from J, leaving 16 bases between. The CDR3 length is 15 residues. Germline V gene data show CDR1 as SGHAT and CDR2 as FQNNGV. The CDR3: CASSLGVGVSYEQYF. CDR3 nucleotides: TGTGCCAGCAGCTTGGGAGTCGGGGTTTCGTACGAGCAGTACTTC.

The chain has TRBV24-1 and TRBJ1-1; 8 bases map to TRBD1. Germline trimming cut 2 bases from V and 11 bases from J; bases unmatched to any gene: 9. Germline assignment: CDR1 KGHDR and CDR2 SFDVKD. The CDR3 consists of 14 residues. CDR3 bases: TGTGCCACCAGTGATTCGGACAGGGCAAGAGGGGCTTTCTTT. It is translated as CATSDSDRARGAFF.

V gene TRBV18 combines with J gene TRBJ1-1, with D unresolved. V was shortened by 0 bases and J by 7 bases, with 12 bases between the two germline ends. Germline V gene lookup returns CDR1 KGHSH and CDR2 LQKENI. The CDR3 has 14 amino acids. The CDR3 loop reads CASSPPSRSIEAFF. Written as DNA, the CDR3 is TGTGCCAGCTCACCACCCTCACGAAGCATTGAAGCTTTCTTT.

The rearrangement joins TRBV5-4 to TRBJ2-2; D is perhaps TRBD1 (6 bases). This CDR3 comprises 15 residues. Trimming left V 4 bases short and J 4 bases short, with 14 bases between. Germline values: CDR1 SGHNT, CDR2 YYREEE (reference sequence). The CDR3 DNA reads as TGTGCCAGCAGCACAAGGGGGTTTGGCACCGGGGAGCTGTTTTTT. Translated, it gives CASSTRGFGTGELFF.

The genes are TRBV6-5 and TRBJ1-1, with D unresolved. In germline, CDR1 is MNHEY, CDR2 SVGAGI. The V end was cut by 5 bases, the J end by 0 bases, with 10 bases between. The CDR3 is 14 amino acids. CDR3 DNA sequence: TGTGCCAGCAGTCCTCTCACTATGAACACTGAAGCTTTCTTT. It yields the protein CASSPLTMNTEAFF.

The chain joins TRBV24-1 to TRBJ2-7; 9 bases line up with TRBD1. The CDR3 has 16 residues. V was pared by 4 bases and J by 4 bases, with 10 bases of the junction left unmatched. Germline-derived CDR1 and CDR2 are KGHDR and SFDVKD. The CDR3: CATSDSTAGTGYEQYF. The CDR3 coding sequence is TGTGCCACCAGTGACTCAACCGCCGGGACAGGGTACGAGCAGTACTTC.

V and J are TRBV23-1 and TRBJ1-2; no clear D. TRBV23-1 is an open reading frame whose function is uncertain. The V end lost 3 bases, the J end lost 6 bases, and 14 bases lay between the germline ends. This CDR3 contains 14 residues. Here the CDR3 DNA reads TGCGCCAGCAGTCATTCCGGGAGGTGGGATGGCTACACCTTC. Protein product: CASSHSGRWDGYTF.

The J gene is TRBJ1-4, the V gene TRBV12-3 or TRBV12-4; 12 nucleotides match TRBD1. V lost 5 bases and J lost 12; bases outside the gene matches: 4. The CDR3 is 13 amino acids. The CDR3 DNA reads as TGTGCCAGCAGTGGGACAGGGGGCGGAGAACTGTTTTTT. Translation: CASSGTGGGELFF.

The chain links TRBV25-1 to TRBJ1-1; TRBD1 matches at 8 bases. The CDR3 is 12 amino acids. Trimming cost V 8 bases and J 5 bases; bases outside gene matches: 4. The germline CDR1 and CDR2 sequences are MGHDK and SYGVNS. The CDR3 protein is CASGQGRTEAFF. The CDR3 region has the DNA TGTGCCAGCGGACAGGGTCGGACTGAAGCTTTCTTT. Drawing the rest from reference TRBV25-1 and TRBJ1-1, the complete variable domain is EADIYQTPRYLVIGTGKKITLECSQTMGHDKMYWYQQDPGMELHLIHYSYGVNSTEKGDLSSESTVSRIRTEHFPLTLESARPSHTSQYLCASGQGRTEAFFGQGTRLTVV.

The chain employs TRBV5-1 and TRBJ1-1; TRBD1 agrees at 7 bases. CDR1 is SGHRS and CDR2 is YFSETQ in the germline V gene. The CDR3 totals 14 residues. V lost 1 base to trimming and J lost 3 bases; unmatched junction nucleotides: 3. CDR3 in amino acids: CASSLTGDDTEAFF. CDR3 DNA: TGCGCCAGCAGCTTGACAGGGGACGACACTGAAGCTTTCTTT.

This clone has only one observation. The chain joins TRBV27 to TRBJ1-2; maybe TRBD1 (5 bases). The germline V and J ends were trimmed by 6 bases and 4 bases, with 18 bases remaining between them. The CDR3 runs 15 residues. Germline CDR1 is MNHEY and CDR2 is SMNVEV (reference sequence). The CDR3 DNA sequence: TGTGCCAGCAGCCGTACCGTCGGGGGGTCCTATGGCTACACCTTC. Its protein product is CASSRTVGGSYGYTF.

J is TRBJ2-7 and V is TRBV29-1; D not certain. Trimming took 1 base from V and 4 from J, leaving 17 bases between them. From germline, CDR1 is SQVTM and CDR2 ANQGSEA. The CDR3 totals 15 residues. CDR3 residues: CSVEVTERRGYEQYF. CDR3 nucleotides: TGCAGCGTTGAAGTCACCGAGAGAAGAGGATACGAGCAGTACTTC.

The chain combines TRBV5-1 with TRBJ2-3; D is possibly TRBD2 (7 bases). The CDR3 is 16 amino acids. Germline CDR1 SGHRS, CDR2 YFSETQ. V dropped 4 bases and J dropped 6 bases, with 21 bases sitting between them. CDR3 bases: TGCGCCAGCAGCCCCGTCGGAGGGGGGGGCTGGGATACGCAGTATTTT. The encoded protein is CASSPVGGGGWDTQYF.

The chain's CDR3 is CAITAQSQGDLYEQYF. The CDR3 region has the DNA TGTGCCATCACCGCCCAGTCCCAGGGGGATCTCTACGAGCAGTACTTC. The V gene is TRBV10-3, the J gene TRBJ2-7; TRBD1 agrees at 7 bases. The CDR3 loop spans 16 amino acids. From germline, CDR1 is ENHRY and CDR2 SYGVKD. Trimming cost V 7 bases and J 3 bases; bases outside gene matches: 15.

V and J are TRBV2 and TRBJ1-5, with TRBD1 identical over 7 bases. Germline CDR1 SNHLY, CDR2 FYNNEI. The CDR3 has 16 residues. J gave up 0 bases and V 6 bases, and 8 bases lay outside the gene matches. The CDR3 protein is CASSWGTAYSNQPQHF. The CDR3 DNA sequence: TGTGCCAGCAGCTGGGGGACAGCTTATAGCAATCAGCCCCAGCATTTT.

CDR3 sequence (DNA): TGTGCCAGCAGCGAACCGGGGGGCGAATCCCCCTATGGCTACACCTTC. The encoded protein is CASSEPGGESPYGYTF. J is TRBJ1-2 and V is TRBV9; tentative D call: TRBD1 (6 bases). The CDR3 runs 16 residues. Germline assignment: CDR1 SGDLS and CDR2 YYNGEE. Trimming cost V 3 bases and J 4 bases, with 19 bases left between them. The whole variable domain, filled in from reference TRBV9 and TRBJ1-2, reads DSGVTQTPKHLITATGQRVTLRCSPRSGDLSVYWYQQSLDQGLQFLIQYYNGEERAKGNILERFSAQQFPDLHSELNLSSLELGDSALYFCASSEPGGESPYGYTFGSGTRLTVV.

The rearrangement uses TRBV18 and TRBJ2-1; 7 bases align to TRBD2. The trim removed 5 bases at V and 10 bases at J, leaving 17 bases unmatched. Germline-derived CDR1 and CDR2 are KGHSH and LQKENI. CDR3 length: 16 residues. The CDR3 nucleotides read TGTGCCAGCTCATCCTCACTAGCGATGGGAGGGGTGGAGCAGTTCTTC. Its translation is CASSSSLAMGGVEQFF.

This rearrangement joins TRBV30 to TRBJ1-1; D uncertain. CDR1 is GTSNPN and CDR2 is SVGIG in the germline V gene (reference sequence). The CDR3 loop spans 15 amino acids. The V gene lost 8 bases and the J gene lost 0 bases, with 19 bases spanning the gap. This CDR3 reads CARDPGRKLNTEAFF. In nucleotides, the CDR3 is TGTGCCCGGGATCCCGGCCGTAAACTGAACACTGAAGCTTTCTTT.

The J gene is TRBJ1-2, the V gene TRBV18; D gene ambiguous. Trimming left V 3 bases short and J 9 bases short, with 14 bases between. The germline V gene encodes CDR1 KGHSH and CDR2 LQKENI. This CDR3 contains 13 residues. The CDR3: CASSPSRGSSYTF. The DNA for the CDR3 is TGTGCCAGCTCACCCTCCCGGGGATCCAGCTACACCTTC.

The chain links TRBV9 to TRBJ1-3, with no clear D. V was cut by 1 base and J by 4 bases, with 12 bases left in between. The CDR3 loop spans 15 amino acids. Germline V gene sequence: CDR1 SGDLS, CDR2 YYNGEE. CDR3 loop: CASSVIPIEGNTIYF. The CDR3 DNA follows: TGTGCCAGCAGCGTAATCCCTATCGAAGGAAACACCATATATTTT.

The chain links TRBV5-3 to TRBJ1-5, with unresolved D. TRBV5-3 is flagged as an ORF with uncertain function. Trimming took 1 base from V and 2 from J, leaving 16 bases between them. CDR3 length: 17 residues. CDR3 region: CARSLSGNLTCNQPQHF. The CDR3 DNA follows: TGTGCCAGAAGCTTGTCCGGAAACTTGACTTGCAATCAGCCCCAGCATTTT.

This chain links TRBV5-3 with TRBJ1-5, with TRBD1 matching 9 bases. TRBV5-3 qualifies as an ORF whose function is uncertain. This CDR3 is 16 amino acids long. The ends lost 5 bases at V and 5 bases at J; junction bases unmatched: 11. CDR3 coding DNA: TGTGCCAGAAGGCGATCAGGAACAGGGGGCGATCAGCCCCAGCATTTT. This gives the protein CARRRSGTGGDQPQHF.

This chain links TRBV2 with TRBJ1-2; D call uncertain. Per the germline V gene, CDR1 is SNHLY and CDR2 is FYNNEI. This CDR3 is built from 14 residues. Trimming cost V 6 bases and J 9 bases, with 20 bases left between them. The CDR3, as DNA: TGTGCCAGCAGGAACCTCCGCGCCACTGAAAGCTACACCTTC. Its protein is CASRNLRATESYTF.

The chain employs TRBV27 and TRBJ2-7; a weak D match, TRBD2 (7 bases). Trimming took 4 bases from V and 4 from J, leaving 14 bases between them. The CDR3 runs to 14 residues. Germline values: CDR1 MNHEY, CDR2 SMNVEV (reference sequence). The chain's CDR3 is CASSSLGGLYEQYF. For the CDR3, the DNA is TGTGCCAGCAGTTCCCTCGGGGGGCTTTACGAGCAGTACTTC.